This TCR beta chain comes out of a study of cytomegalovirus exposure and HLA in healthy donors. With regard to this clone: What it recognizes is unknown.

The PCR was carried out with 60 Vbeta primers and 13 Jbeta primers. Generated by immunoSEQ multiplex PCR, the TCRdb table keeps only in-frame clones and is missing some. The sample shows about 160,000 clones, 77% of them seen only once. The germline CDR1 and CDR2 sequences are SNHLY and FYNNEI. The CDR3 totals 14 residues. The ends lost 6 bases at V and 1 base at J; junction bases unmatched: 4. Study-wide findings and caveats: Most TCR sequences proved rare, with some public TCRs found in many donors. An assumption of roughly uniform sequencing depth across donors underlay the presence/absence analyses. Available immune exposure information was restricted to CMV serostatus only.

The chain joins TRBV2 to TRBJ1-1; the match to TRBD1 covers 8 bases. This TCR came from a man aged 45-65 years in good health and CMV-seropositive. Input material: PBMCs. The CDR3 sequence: CASRPGTGNTEAFF. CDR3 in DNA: TGTGCCAGCAGACCCGGGACAGGGAACACTGAAGCTTTCTTT.